The present TCR beta chain was sequenced within a study of technical replicates of blood from several donors (dated 2017 in TCRdb). The library was produced with the immunoSEQ multiplex PCR assay. TCRdb re-hosts the immuneACCESS table, in-frame sequences only. Its copies lack some clones; in the studies checked, an unresolved V gene accounts for under half of them, and the cause for the rest is not known. The sample table records 55,000 to 75,000 clones; 75% to 95% of these occur just once. Jointly, the top ten make up about 4.3% of the sample. Looking up the germline V gene yields CDR1 SGDLS and CDR2 YYNGEE. From the cysteine through the phenylalanine, the CDR3 covers 17 amino acids. The only DNA kept is the CDR3, 51 bases in frame from the first base. Trimming removed 0 bases from V and 0 bases from J, leaving 13 bases between the germline ends. As regards this clone: The target of this receptor is not known. Per-nucleotide qualities are absent, and no much larger clonotype sits a single base away.

The chain employs TRBV9 and TRBJ1-3, with the D gene too uncertain to name. The sample consisted of PBMCs. The sequence was collected from a human donor in good health. Some clones in this sample may be carry-over from other donors' samples. CDR3 region: CASSVGQKRNSGNTIYF. The DNA is TGTGCCAGCAGCGTAGGGCAGAAACGAAACTCTGGAAACACCATATATTTT. Here the CDR3 is joined to the reference TRBV9 and TRBJ1-3 genes, and the full variable domain is: DSGVTQTPKHLITATGQRVTLRCSPRSGDLSVYWYQQSLDQGLQFLIQYYNGEERAKGNILERFSAQQFPDLHSELNLSSLELGDSALYFCASSVGQKRNSGNTIYFGEGSWLTVV.